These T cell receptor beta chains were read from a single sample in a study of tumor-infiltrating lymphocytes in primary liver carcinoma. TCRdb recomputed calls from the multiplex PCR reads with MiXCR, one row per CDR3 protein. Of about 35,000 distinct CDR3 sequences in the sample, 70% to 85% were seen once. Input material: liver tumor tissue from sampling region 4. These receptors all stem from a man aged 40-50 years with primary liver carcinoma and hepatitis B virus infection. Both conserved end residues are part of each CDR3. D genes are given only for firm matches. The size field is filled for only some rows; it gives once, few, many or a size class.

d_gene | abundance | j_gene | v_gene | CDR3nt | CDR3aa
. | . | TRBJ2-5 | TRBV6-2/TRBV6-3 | TGTGCCAGCAGTCAATCGACAGCAGCGGGCGGAGAGACCGAGTACTTC | CASSQSTAAGGETEYF
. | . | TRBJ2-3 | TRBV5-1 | TGCGCCGGCAGCTTTGGACTCCGACTGGAAACCCTAACGGATACGCAGTATTTT | CAGSFGLRLETLTDTQYF
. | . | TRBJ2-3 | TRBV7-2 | TGTGCCAGCGGCTTAGGTTCCTCCCGTGAAACAGATACGCAGTATTTT | CASGLGSSRETDTQYF
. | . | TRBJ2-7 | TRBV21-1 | TGTGTCAGCAGCTTAGAAACGTCGGCGAGCCGCCTCTCCTACGAACAGTACTTC | CVSSLETSASRLSYEQYF
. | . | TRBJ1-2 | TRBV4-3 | TGCGCCAACATCCAGGCAGGGGCAGGGAGGAACTATGGCTACACCTTT | CANIQAGAGRNYGYTF
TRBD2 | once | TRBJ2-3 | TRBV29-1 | TGCAGCCTACGGACTAGTGGGAGTTGGAAAGATACGCGGTATTTT | CSLRTSGSWKDTRYF
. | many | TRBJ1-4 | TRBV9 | TGTGCCGGCAGCGTTCAGGGAGCTAATGAAAAACTGTTTTTT | CAGSVQGANEKLFF
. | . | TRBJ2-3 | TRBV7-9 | TGTGCCTGCAGCGGTGATACGCAGTATTTT | CACSGDTQYF
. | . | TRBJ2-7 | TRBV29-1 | TGCAGCGCAGGTCAGGGTAATCACGAGCAGTACTTC | CSAGQGNHEQYF
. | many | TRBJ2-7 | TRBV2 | TGTGCCAGCAGTGAAGCGCGGATCCCCTACGAGCAGTACTTC | CASSEARIPYEQYF
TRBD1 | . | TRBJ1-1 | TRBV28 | TGTGTCAGCAGTTTAAGACAGGGACGAAACACTGAAGCTCTCTTT | CVSSLRQGRNTEALF
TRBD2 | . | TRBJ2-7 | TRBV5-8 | TGTGCCAGCACCTTGTCACTAGCGGGAACCGGGAGCGAGCGGTACTTC | CASTLSLAGTGSERYF
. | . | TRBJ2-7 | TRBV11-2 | TGTGCCAGTAGCGGAAGCGGGTGGAACAAGCATTACTTC | CASSGSGWNKHYF
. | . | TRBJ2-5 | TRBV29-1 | TGCAACGTTGAAGCGGACAGTGGGCGAGTAGAGACCCAGTACTTC | CNVEADSGRVETQYF
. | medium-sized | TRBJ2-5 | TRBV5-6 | TGTGCCAGCAGCTCCCGTGGGGTCCAAGAGACCCAGTACTTC | CASSSRGVQETQYF
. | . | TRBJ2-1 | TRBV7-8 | TGTGCCAGCAGCCCAGCCCGCCGCGGGAATGAGCAGCACTTC | CASSPARRGNEQHF
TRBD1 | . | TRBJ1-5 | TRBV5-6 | TGTGCCAACAGCTTCGGAGGGGGCGGCATTCAGCCCCAGCATTTT | CANSFGGGGIQPQHF
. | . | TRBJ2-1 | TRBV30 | TGTGACTGGAGTCCCAGTGGGACCAATGAGCAGTTCTTC | CDWSPSGTNEQFF
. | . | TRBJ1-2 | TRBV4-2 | TGTGCCAGCAGCCAAGATTTAAGGGAAGACGGCTACACCTTC | CASSQDLREDGYTF
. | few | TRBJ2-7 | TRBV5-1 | TGCGCCAGCAGCCTGGATCCAAGCTCCTACAAGCAGTACTTC | CASSLDPSSYKQYF
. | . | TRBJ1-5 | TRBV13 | TGTGTCAGCAGCTTAGGAGGGAGCAATCAGCCCCAGCATTTT | CVSSLGGSNQPQHF
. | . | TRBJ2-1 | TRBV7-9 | TGTGCCAGAAGCTCAGGCTCCTACAATGAGCAGTTCTTC | CARSSGSYNEQFF
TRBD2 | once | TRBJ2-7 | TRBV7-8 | TGTGCCAGCAGCGCCAAGACTAGCGGCCCCTACGATAAGTGCTTC | CASSAKTSGPYDKCF
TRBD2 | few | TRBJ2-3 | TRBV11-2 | TGTGCCAACAGTTCGGGACTAGTGGGGGTGGCAGATACGCAGTATTTT | CANSSGLVGVADTQYF
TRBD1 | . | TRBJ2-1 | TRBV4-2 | TGTGCCAGCATCCACGCCGGGGGACAGGGGAACCATGAGCATTTCTTC | CASIHAGGQGNHEHFF
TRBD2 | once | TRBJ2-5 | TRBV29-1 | TGCAACGTTCGGACTAGCGGGAGTTGGGCAGAGGCCCAATACTTC | CNVRTSGSWAEAQYF
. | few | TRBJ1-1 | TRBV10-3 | TGTGCCATCAAGGGGGGAGGAGTGAACACTGAAGCTTTCTTT | CAIKGGGVNTEAFF
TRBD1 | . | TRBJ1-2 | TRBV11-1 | TGTGCTAGCAGCTGCGACAGGGGGGCGAACTATGGCTACATCTTC | CASSCDRGANYGYIF
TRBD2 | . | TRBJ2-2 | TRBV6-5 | TGCGCCAGCAGATCGATCCTCGGGACTAGCGGGAGGGGTGGGGGGCTGTTTTTT | CASRSILGTSGRGGGLFF
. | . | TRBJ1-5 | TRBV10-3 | TGTACCATCAGTGAGCGGGTAGGGAATCAGCCCCAGCATTTT | CTISERVGNQPQHF
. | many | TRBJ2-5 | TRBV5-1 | TGCGCCAGCAGCTTGGAGGCGGGGTCGGGGACCCAGTACTTC | CASSLEAGSGTQYF
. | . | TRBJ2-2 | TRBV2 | TGCGCCAGCAGTGAAGTGGAGACAGCAAACACCTGGGAGCTGTTTTTT | CASSEVETANTWELFF
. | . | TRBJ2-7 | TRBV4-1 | TGCGCCAGCAGTCGACCCGACTCCCTCTCCTACGAGCAGTACTTC | CASSRPDSLSYEQYF
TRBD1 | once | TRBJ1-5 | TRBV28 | TGTGTCAGCACGACAGGGACAGGGCAGCCCCAGCATTTT | CVSTTGTGQPQHF
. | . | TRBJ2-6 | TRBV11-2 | TGTGCCAGCAGCTTAACCTCTACACTACCTCTCGACGTCCTGACTTTC | CASSLTSTLPLDVLTF
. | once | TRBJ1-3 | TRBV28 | TGTGCCAGCAGTTTCTATCAGGGTTCTGGAAACACCATACATTTT | CASSFYQGSGNTIHF
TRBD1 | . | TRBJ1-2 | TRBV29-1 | TGCATCCTTGAAGTAGGCAGGGGGAATGGTTACACCTTC | CILEVGRGNGYTF
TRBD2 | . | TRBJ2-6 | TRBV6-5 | TGTGCCAGCAGTTCGTCCGGGACTAGAGGGTATTCTGGGGCCAACATTCTGACTTTC | CASSSSGTRGYSGANILTF
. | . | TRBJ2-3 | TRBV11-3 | TGTGCCAGAAACCCGGGTGGACTCCAGGGCGGAACGCAGTATTTT | CARNPGGLQGGTQYF
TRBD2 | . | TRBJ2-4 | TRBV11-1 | TGTGCCAGCAGCTTCCCCGGGACTAGTGGTACCAAAGACATTCAGTACTTC | CASSFPGTSGTKDIQYF
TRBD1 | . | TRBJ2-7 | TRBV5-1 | TGCGCCAGGAGCTTGCGGACAGGGAGCGAGCAGCACTTC | CARSLRTGSEQHF
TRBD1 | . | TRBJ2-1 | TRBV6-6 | TGCGCCAGCAGTCATAGGACAGGGGAGACCCGGCAGTTCTTC | CASSHRTGETRQFF
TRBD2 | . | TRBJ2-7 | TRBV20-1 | TGCAGTGCTCGGGGGGGTGGGGAGAGCTACGAGCAGTACTTC | CSARGGGESYEQYF
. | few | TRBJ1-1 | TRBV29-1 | TGCAGCGTGTTAACGGGGGGTACTGAAGCTTTCTTT | CSVLTGGTEAFF
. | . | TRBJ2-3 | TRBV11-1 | TGTGCCAGCAGTTTGCCGAGGGGGGGCACAGATACACAGTATTTT | CASSLPRGGTDTQYF